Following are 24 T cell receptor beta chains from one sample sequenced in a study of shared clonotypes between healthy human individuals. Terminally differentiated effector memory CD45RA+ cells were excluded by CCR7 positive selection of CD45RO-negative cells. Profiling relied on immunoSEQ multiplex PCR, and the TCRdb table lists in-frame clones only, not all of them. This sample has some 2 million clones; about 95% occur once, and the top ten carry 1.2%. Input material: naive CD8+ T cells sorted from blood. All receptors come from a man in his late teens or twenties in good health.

The CDR3 nucleotides are TGTGCCAGCAGCCAAGAGTTAAACTTGGGGGTAGCTGATTCCTACGAGCAGTACTTC. It codes for CASSQELNLGVADSYEQYF. V gene TRBV4-2 combines with J gene TRBJ2-7, with D possibly being TRBD1 or TRBD2 (5 bases each). Trimming took 0 bases from V and 1 from J, leaving 22 bases between them. This CDR3 comprises 19 residues. From germline, CDR1 is LGHNA and CDR2 YNFKEQ.

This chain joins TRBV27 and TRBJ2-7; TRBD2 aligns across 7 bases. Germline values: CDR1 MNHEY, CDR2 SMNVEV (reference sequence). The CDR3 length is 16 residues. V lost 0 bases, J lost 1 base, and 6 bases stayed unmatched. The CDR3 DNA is TGTGCCAGCAGTTTATCGTATGGGGAGGGATCCTACGAGCAGTACTTC. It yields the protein CASSLSYGEGSYEQYF.

CDR3 residues: CASSGALTSYEQYF. The CDR3 nucleotides read TGTGCCAGTAGTGGGGCTCTTACCTCCTACGAGCAGTACTTC. This sequence joins TRBV19 and TRBJ2-7; tentative D call: TRBD1 (5 bases). CDR1 is LNHDA, CDR2 SQIVND, per germline (reference sequence). The CDR3 extends over 14 amino acids. The V gene lost 5 bases and the J gene lost 0 bases, with 11 bases spanning the gap.

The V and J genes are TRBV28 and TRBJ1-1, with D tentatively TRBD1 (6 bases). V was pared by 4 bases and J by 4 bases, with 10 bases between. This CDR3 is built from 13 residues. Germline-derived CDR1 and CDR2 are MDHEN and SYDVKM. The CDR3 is CASSWDTGTEAFF. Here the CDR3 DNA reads TGTGCCAGCAGTTGGGACACGGGCACTGAAGCTTTCTTT.

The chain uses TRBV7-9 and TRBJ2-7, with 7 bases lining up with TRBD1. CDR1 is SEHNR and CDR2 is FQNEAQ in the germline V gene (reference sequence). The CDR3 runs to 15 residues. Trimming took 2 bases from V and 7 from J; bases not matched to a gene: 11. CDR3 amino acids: CASSLTGTETWEQYF. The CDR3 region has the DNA TGTGCCAGCAGCTTAACCGGGACAGAGACTTGGGAGCAGTACTTC.

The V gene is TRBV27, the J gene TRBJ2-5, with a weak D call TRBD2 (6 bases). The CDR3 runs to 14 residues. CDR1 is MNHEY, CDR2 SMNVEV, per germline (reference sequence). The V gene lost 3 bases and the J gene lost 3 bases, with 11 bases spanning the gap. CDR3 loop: CASSLETGEETQYF. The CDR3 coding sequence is TGTGCCAGCAGTTTGGAGACGGGGGAAGAGACCCAGTACTTC.

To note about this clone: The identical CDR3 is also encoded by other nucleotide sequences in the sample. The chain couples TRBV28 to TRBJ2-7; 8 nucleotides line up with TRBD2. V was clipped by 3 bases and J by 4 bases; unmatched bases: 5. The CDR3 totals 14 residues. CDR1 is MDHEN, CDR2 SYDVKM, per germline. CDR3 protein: CASSLTGGDYEQYF. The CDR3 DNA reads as TGTGCCAGCAGTTTGACCGGGGGGGATTACGAGCAGTACTTC.

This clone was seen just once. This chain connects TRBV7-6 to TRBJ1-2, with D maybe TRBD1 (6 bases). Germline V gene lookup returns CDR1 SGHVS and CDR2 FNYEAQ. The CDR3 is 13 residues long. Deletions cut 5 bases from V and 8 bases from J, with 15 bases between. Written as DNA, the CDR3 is TGTGCCAGCAGCAGATTAACAGGGAACGGCTACACCTTC. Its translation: CASSRLTGNGYTF.

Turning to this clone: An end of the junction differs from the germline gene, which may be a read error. CDR3 in DNA: TGTGCCAGCTCACCACCGTTCGGGACAGGTTCCTCCGAGCAGTACTTC. Protein: CASSPPFGTGSSEQYF. This chain uses TRBV18 with TRBJ2-7; the match to TRBD1 covers 8 bases. CDR3 length: 16 residues. CDR1 is KGHSH, CDR2 LQKENI, per germline.

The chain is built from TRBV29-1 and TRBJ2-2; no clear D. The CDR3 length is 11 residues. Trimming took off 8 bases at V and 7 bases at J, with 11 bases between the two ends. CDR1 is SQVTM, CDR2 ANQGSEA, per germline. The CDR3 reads CSLRLGGELFF. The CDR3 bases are TGCAGCCTCCGGCTGGGCGGGGAGCTGTTTTTT.

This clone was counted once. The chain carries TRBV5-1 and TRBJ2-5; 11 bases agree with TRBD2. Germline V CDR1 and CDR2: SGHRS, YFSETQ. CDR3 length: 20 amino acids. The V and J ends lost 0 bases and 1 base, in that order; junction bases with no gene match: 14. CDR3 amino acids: CASSLAGTDYTSGGQETQYF. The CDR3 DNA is TGCGCCAGCAGCTTGGCCGGCACAGACTATACTAGCGGGGGCCAAGAGACCCAGTACTTC.

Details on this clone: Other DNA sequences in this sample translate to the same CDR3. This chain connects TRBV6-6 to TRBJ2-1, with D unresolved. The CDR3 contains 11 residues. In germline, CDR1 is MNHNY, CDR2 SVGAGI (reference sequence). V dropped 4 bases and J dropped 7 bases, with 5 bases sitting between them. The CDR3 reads CASSSLNEQFF. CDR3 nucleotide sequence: TGTGCCAGCAGTTCTCTGAATGAGCAGTTCTTC.

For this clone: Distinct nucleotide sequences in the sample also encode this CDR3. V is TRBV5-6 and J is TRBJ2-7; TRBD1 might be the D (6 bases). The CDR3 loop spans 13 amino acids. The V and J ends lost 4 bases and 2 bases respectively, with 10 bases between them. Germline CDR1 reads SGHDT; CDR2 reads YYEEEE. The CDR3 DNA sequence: TGTGCCAGCAGCCTGGACAGTACCTACGAGCAGTACTTC. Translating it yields CASSLDSTYEQYF. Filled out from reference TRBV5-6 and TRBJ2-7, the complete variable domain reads DAGVTQSPTHLIKTRGQQVTLRCSPKSGHDTVSWYQQALGQGPQFIFQYYEEEERQRGNFPDRFSGHQFPNYSSELNVNALLLGDSALYLCASSLDSTYEQYFGPGTRLTVT.

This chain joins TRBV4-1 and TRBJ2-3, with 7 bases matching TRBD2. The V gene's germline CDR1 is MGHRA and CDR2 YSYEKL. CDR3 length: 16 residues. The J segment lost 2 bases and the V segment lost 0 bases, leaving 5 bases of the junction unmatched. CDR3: CASSQDGDYFTDTQYF. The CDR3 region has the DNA TGCGCCAGCAGCCAAGATGGGGACTATTTCACAGATACGCAGTATTTT.

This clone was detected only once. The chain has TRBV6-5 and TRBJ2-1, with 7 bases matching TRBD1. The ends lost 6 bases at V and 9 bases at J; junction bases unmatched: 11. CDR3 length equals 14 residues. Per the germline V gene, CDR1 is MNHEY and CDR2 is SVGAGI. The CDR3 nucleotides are TGTGCCAGCAGCCGACAGGGTTGGAATAGTGAGCAGTTCTTC. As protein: CASSRQGWNSEQFF.

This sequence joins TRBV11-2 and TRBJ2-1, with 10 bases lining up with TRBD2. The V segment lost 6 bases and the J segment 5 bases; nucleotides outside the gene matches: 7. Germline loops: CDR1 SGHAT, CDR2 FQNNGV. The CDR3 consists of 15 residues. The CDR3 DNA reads TGTGCCAGCAGAACGCTAGCGGGAGCCAACAATGAGCAGTTCTTC. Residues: CASRTLAGANNEQFF.

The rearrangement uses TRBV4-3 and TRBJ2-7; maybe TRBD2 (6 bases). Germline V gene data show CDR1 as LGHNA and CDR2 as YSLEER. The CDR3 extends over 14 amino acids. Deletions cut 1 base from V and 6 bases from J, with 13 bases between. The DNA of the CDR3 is TGCGCCAGCAGCCAAGCGGCACTAGCTGGCGAGCAGTACTTC. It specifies CASSQAALAGEQYF.

The CDR3 DNA sequence: TGTGCCAGCAGTGCCTCCTCCCAGGGACACCAGTTCTTC. Its translation: CASSASSQGHQFF. The chain carries TRBV27 and TRBJ2-1; D may be TRBD1 (6 bases). The V gene's germline CDR1 is MNHEY and CDR2 SMNVEV (reference sequence). This CDR3 region has 13 residues. V shed 5 bases and J shed 13 bases, with 18 bases lying between them.

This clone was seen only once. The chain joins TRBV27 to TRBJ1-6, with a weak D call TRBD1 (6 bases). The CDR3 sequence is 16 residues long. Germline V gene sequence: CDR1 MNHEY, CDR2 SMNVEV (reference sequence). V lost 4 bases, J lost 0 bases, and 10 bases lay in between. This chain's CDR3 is CASSWMDSSYNSPLHF. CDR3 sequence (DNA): TGTGCCAGCAGTTGGATGGACAGCTCCTATAATTCACCCCTCCACTTT.

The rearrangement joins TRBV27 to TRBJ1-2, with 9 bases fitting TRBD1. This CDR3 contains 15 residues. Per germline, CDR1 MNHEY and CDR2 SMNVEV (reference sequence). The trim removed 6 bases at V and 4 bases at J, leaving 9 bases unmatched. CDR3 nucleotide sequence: TGTGCCAGCAGGTCTCCCGGGACAGGGATCTATGGCTACACCTTC. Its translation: CASRSPGTGIYGYTF.

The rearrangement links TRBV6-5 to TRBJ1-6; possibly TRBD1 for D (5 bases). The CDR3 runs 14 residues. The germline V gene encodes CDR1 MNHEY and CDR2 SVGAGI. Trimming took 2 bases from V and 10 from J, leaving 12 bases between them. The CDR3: CASSYTGVGSPLHF. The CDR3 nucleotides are TGTGCCAGCAGTTACACGGGGGTTGGGTCACCCCTCCACTTT.

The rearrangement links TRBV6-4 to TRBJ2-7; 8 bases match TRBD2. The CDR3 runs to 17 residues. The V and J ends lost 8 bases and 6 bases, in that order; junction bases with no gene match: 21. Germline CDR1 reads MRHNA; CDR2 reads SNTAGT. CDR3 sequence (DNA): TGTGCCAGCCCAAAACGCATTACCGAGCGGGAGATCCCCGAGCAGTACTTC. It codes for CASPKRITEREIPEQYF.

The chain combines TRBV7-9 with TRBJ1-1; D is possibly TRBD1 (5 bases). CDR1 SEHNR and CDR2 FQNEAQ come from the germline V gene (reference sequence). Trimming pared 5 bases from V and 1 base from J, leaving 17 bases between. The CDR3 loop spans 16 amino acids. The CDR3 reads CASSPPTAQGNTEAFF. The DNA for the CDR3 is TGTGCCAGCAGCCCCCCCACGGCCCAGGGGAACACTGAAGCTTTCTTT.

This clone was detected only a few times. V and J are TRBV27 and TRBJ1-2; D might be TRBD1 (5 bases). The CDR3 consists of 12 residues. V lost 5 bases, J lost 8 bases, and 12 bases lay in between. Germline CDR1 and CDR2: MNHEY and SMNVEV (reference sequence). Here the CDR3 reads CASSGRDEGYTF. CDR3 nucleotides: TGTGCCAGCAGTGGCCGGGACGAGGGCTACACCTTC.